This record looks at one T cell receptor beta chain sequence and its context. The sample belongs to a study of blood T cell repertoires in COVID-19. At the level of the study: Sample material is recorded as cDNA or gDNA derived from T cells, B-cell-depleted T cells, or PBMCs.

Cohort assignment relied on participant-reported clinical history. Donors of Cohort 3 who recovered were those that had two negative PCRs, clearance, or symptom resolution. Produced via immunoSEQ multiplex PCR; TCRdb's table is partial and in-frame only. The sample carries about 130,000 clones, roughly 90% recorded once. Per the germline V gene, CDR1 is SGHNT and CDR2 is YENEEA. This CDR3 is built from 15 residues. With 5 bases clipped from V and 7 bases from J, the junction kept 10 bases outside the gene matches. This receptor was obtained from a woman in her forties or fifties who had recovered from COVID-19. The sequenced material came from PBMCs or T cells enriched from blood (not recorded which). The chain recombines TRBV11-3 with TRBJ2-7; 11 bases are a match to TRBD2. CDR3 sequence reads: CASSPRLAGLPEQYF. The DNA for the CDR3 is TGTGCCAGCAGCCCTAGACTAGCGGGGTTACCAGAGCAGTACTTC.